The TCR beta chain described here comes from a study of cytomegalovirus exposure and HLA in healthy donors. Study results and caveats: For cytomegalovirus status, the classifier reportedly gave diagnoses with high specificity and sensitivity.

Using immunoSEQ multiplex PCR, the repertoire was profiled, and TCRdb retains in-frame clones only, with some absent. Among some 140,000 clones listed, approximately 84% were seen once. A note on this clone: Its antigen is currently unknown.

Germline trimming cut 0 bases from V and 5 bases from J; bases unmatched to any gene: 2. The germline CDR1 and CDR2 sequences are SGHRS and YFSETQ. This CDR3 spans 15 amino acids. The sequenced material came from PBMCs. J is TRBJ2-2 and V is TRBV5-1, with TRBD1 identical over 9 bases. The TCR sequence derives from a man aged 25-45 years in good health and CMV-seropositive. CDR3 sequence (DNA): TGCGCCAGCAGCTTGGACAGGGGGCGAACCGGGGAGCTGTTTTTT. It translates to CASSLDRGRTGELFF.